This T cell receptor beta chain derives from a study of T cell therapy after organ transplantation. Turning to the study itself: T cells were expanded 2 to 3 weeks with 30 CMV class I/II epitopes. T cell doses, up to 6, came every 2 weeks; follow-up lasted about 7 months.

As for this clone: Its specificity is unknown.

Clones were read by immunoSEQ multiplex PCR, and TCRdb kept only the in-frame ones, dropping some. Of approximately 5,600 clones listed, roughly 70% are singletons. Study outcomes and limitations: Lower pretherapy CD8 clonality went with larger post-therapy fold change. Nonresponders had marked pretherapy clonal expansions and little post-therapy change.

Regarding time point: 4-8 weeks after completion of therapy. Looked up from germline, CDR1 is MNHEY and CDR2 is SVGAGI. The length of the CDR3 is 15 residues. V lost 5 bases and J lost 2; bases outside the gene matches: 3. The V gene is TRBV6-5, the J gene TRBJ2-7; 13 bases map to TRBD2. The sequenced sample was CD8+ T cells from blood, obtained after autologous CMV-specific T cell therapy. The clonotype comes from a human patient who had received a solid organ transplant and had CMV disease. Some T cells may trace back to the graft donor. This chain's CDR3 is CASSPGTSGTYEQYF. Here the CDR3 DNA reads TGTGCCAGCAGTCCCGGGACTAGCGGGACCTACGAGCAGTACTTC.